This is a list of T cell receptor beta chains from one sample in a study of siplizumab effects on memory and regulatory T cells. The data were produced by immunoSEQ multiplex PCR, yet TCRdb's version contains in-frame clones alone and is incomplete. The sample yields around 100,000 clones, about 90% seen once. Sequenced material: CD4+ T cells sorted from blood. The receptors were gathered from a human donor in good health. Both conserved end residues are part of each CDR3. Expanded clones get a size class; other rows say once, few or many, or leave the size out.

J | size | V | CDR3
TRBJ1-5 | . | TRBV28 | CASSKGYQPQHF
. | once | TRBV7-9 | CASSGGGEAEQYF
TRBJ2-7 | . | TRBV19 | CASSVLHSSGKYYEQYF
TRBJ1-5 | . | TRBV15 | CATSRGRNQPQHF
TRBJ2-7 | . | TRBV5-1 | CASRYRAGDYEQYF
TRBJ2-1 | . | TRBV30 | CAWTRIANEQFF
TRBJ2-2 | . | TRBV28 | CASSWSPGELFF
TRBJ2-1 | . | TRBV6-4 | CASSEVSPRTGRNEQFF
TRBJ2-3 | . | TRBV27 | CASSLRPRGSLTSTDTQYF
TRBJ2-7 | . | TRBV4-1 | CASSQDGSQGGREQYF
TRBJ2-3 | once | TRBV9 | CASSVNYGATSSSTDTQYF
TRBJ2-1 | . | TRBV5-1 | CASRPQGLSSYNEQFF
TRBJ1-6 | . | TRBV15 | CATSRGGGGRVDSPLHF
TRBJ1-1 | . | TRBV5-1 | CASSLEGPLYTEAFF
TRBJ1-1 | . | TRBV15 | CATSTYPRGYTEAFF
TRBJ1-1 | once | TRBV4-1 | CASSQDWETEAFF
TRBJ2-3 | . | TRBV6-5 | CASSYSVVAGAGTQYF
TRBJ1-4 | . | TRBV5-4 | CASSFATGELFF
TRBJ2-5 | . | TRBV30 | CAWSAQQGAGETQYF
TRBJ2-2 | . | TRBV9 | CASSLGLGDTGELFF
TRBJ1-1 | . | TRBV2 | CASSEALTRFGVTQLNTEAFF
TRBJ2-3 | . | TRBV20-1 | CSAELGDTQYF
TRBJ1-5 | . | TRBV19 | CASSPGPNQPQHF
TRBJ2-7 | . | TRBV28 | CASSSPWTYEQYF
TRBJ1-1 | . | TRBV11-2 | CASSLKIAGAGEAFF
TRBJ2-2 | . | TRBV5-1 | CASSSLERGTGELFF
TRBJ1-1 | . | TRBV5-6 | CASSLAGQLLEAFF
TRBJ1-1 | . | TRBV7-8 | CASSPLYRDTEAFF
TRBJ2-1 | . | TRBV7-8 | CASSLPHRGGYNEQFF
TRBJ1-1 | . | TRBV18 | CASSPPNNMNTEAFF
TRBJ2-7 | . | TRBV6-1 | CASRYGGGREQYF
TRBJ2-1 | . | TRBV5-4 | CASSLGTSGSGQFF
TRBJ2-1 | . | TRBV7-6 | CASSLVGTSGINEQFF
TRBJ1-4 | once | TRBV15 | CATSRDRGGQLFF
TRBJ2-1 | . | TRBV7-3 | CASSLKFGGGNEQFF
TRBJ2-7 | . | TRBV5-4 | CASSQNRGEQYF
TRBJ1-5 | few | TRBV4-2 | CASSQDISLNQPQHF
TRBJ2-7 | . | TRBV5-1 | CASSSRQGETYEQYF
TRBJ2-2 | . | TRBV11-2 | CASSRVTVGAINTGELFF
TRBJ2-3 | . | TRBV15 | CATSRGTTLSDTQYF
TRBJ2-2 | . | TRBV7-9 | CASSSSRVWGAPGELFF
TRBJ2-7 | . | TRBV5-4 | CASSQGAGAYEQYF
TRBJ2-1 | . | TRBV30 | CAWLQGAGEQFF
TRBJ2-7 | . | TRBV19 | CASSSSGTFYEQYF
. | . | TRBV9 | CASSVGQASEQYF